The T cell receptor (beta chain) under discussion was sequenced for a study of graft-versus-host responses after intestinal transplantation. About the research overall: Each recipient received a multivisceral, liver-intestinal, or isolated intestinal graft. Every one of the recipients received anti-thymocyte globulin induction and afterwards took tacrolimus and steroids for approximately 3 years.

A few counts support this clone. Its cognate antigen is unknown. Sequenced by immunoSEQ multiplex PCR; TCRdb stores in-frame clones only, minus some. The table lists 23,000 or so clones, more than 75% of them singletons. General observations from the study: In patients with graft-donor T cell macrochimerism, allograft graft-versus-host to host-versus-graft clonal ratios were high.

This TCR was recovered from a human donor who was the organ donor for an intestinal transplant. The sample in question was unstimulated CD8+ T cells sorted from spleen or lymph node cells, obtained before transplant.

The DNA of the CDR3 is TGTGCCAGTAGTATGGAAGGGGGTGGCAATCAGCCCCAGCATTTT. Its protein product is CASSMEGGGNQPQHF. The chain recombines TRBV19 with TRBJ1-5, with D possibly TRBD1 on 6 matching bases. Trimming left V 3 bases short and J 2 bases short, with 11 bases between. This CDR3 has 15 amino acids. CDR1 is LNHDA, CDR2 SQIVND, per germline (reference sequence).